These T cell receptor beta chains were read from a single sample in a study of identical twins. A single record per CDR3 protein comes from TCRdb applying MiXCR to the 5' RACE reads. Of 550,000 to 700,000 distinct CDR3 sequences in the sample, roughly 20% were seen once. The data were also submitted as part of a second study, on T cells expressing NK-cell markers.

The sample was PBMCs. The receptors here all came from a young woman in good health. Each CDR3 is given with its conserved first and last residue. The D gene is left open where the match is weak. The listing skips clone size in some rows; elsewhere it reads once, few, many or a size class.

CDR3aa: CASSEKSRLNTEAFF; CDR3nt: TGCGCCAGCAGTGAGAAGTCCCGCCTGAACACTGAAGCTTTCTTT; abundance: .; v_gene: TRBV10-2; d_gene: .; j_gene: TRBJ1-1
CDR3aa: CASSGGLGTGYTEAFF; CDR3nt: TGTGCCAGCAGTGGCGGCCTAGGGACGGGGTACACTGAAGCTTTCTTT; abundance: many; v_gene: TRBV12-3/TRBV12-4; d_gene: .; j_gene: TRBJ1-1
CDR3aa: CASSAVRTGSYNEQFF; CDR3nt: TGCGCCAGCAGTGCCGTGAGGACAGGATCTTACAATGAGCAGTTCTTC; abundance: few; v_gene: TRBV10-1; d_gene: TRBD1; j_gene: TRBJ2-1
CDR3aa: CASSSVDEQFF; CDR3nt: TGTGCCAGCAGCTCCGTAGATGAGCAGTTCTTC; abundance: many; v_gene: TRBV7-6; d_gene: .; j_gene: TRBJ2-1
CDR3aa: CASGPQGRLAYNEQFF; CDR3nt: TGTGCCAGCGGCCCTCAGGGGCGCCTAGCCTACAATGAGCAGTTCTTC; abundance: .; v_gene: TRBV2; d_gene: .; j_gene: TRBJ2-1
CDR3aa: CSGEMDWEQFF; CDR3nt: TGCAGTGGGGAGATGGACTGGGAGCAGTTCTTC; abundance: few; v_gene: TRBV20-1; d_gene: .; j_gene: TRBJ2-1
CDR3aa: CASSLEGQGQAGYTF; CDR3nt: TGCGCCAGCAGCTTGGAGGGACAGGGTCAAGCTGGCTACACCTTC; abundance: .; v_gene: TRBV5-1; d_gene: TRBD1; j_gene: TRBJ1-2
CDR3aa: CASEGNNYGYTF; CDR3nt: TGTGCCAGCGAGGGGAATAACTATGGCTACACCTTC; abundance: .; v_gene: TRBV7-9; d_gene: .; j_gene: TRBJ1-2
CDR3aa: CASSFRDPSRGANVLTF; CDR3nt: TGCGCCAGCAGCTTCCGGGACCCGTCGCGGGGGGCCAACGTCCTGACTTTC; abundance: .; v_gene: TRBV5-1; d_gene: .; j_gene: TRBJ2-6
CDR3aa: CASRRLGDSDYGYTF; CDR3nt: TGCGCCAGCAGACGGCTTGGGGACAGCGACTATGGCTACACCTTC; abundance: .; v_gene: TRBV5-1; d_gene: TRBD1; j_gene: TRBJ1-2
CDR3aa: CASRRMGSWGTQYF; CDR3nt: TGTGCCAGCCGAAGGATGGGGTCATGGGGAACCCAGTACTTC; abundance: few; v_gene: TRBV5-4; d_gene: .; j_gene: TRBJ2-5
CDR3aa: CASSNVAGHRGTQYF; CDR3nt: TGTGCCAGTTCGAACGTAGCGGGGCATCGAGGGACGCAGTATTTT; abundance: many; v_gene: TRBV3-1; d_gene: TRBD2; j_gene: TRBJ2-3
CDR3aa: CASSQEVTSLYEQYF; CDR3nt: TGTGCCAGCAGCCAAGAAGTGACGAGCCTCTACGAGCAGTACTTC; abundance: .; v_gene: TRBV4-2; d_gene: .; j_gene: TRBJ2-7
CDR3aa: CASSAEVEDEQFF; CDR3nt: TGCGCCAGCAGCGCCGAAGTAGAAGATGAGCAGTTCTTC; abundance: .; v_gene: TRBV5-1; d_gene: .; j_gene: TRBJ2-1
CDR3aa: CSARLLADGETQYF; CDR3nt: TGCAGTGCCCGGCTACTAGCGGACGGGGAGACCCAGTACTTC; abundance: few; v_gene: TRBV20-1; d_gene: TRBD2; j_gene: TRBJ2-5
CDR3aa: CSARLFGTSASYEQYF; CDR3nt: TGCAGTGCTAGACTATTTGGAACTAGCGCATCTTACGAGCAGTACTTC; abundance: .; v_gene: TRBV20-1; d_gene: TRBD2; j_gene: TRBJ2-7
CDR3aa: CASMSRMETQYF; CDR3nt: TGTGCCAGCATGAGTCGAATGGAGACCCAGTACTTC; abundance: few; v_gene: TRBV6-2/TRBV6-3; d_gene: .; j_gene: TRBJ2-5
CDR3aa: CASSLVVVKPENTEAFF; CDR3nt: TGTGCCAGCAGCTTAGTAGTAGTTAAACCTGAGAACACTGAAGCTTTCTTT; abundance: few; v_gene: TRBV7-8; d_gene: .; j_gene: TRBJ1-1
CDR3aa: CASSQAGGTETQYF; CDR3nt: TGTGCCAGCAGCCAGGCGGGGGGTACGGAGACCCAGTACTTC; abundance: few; v_gene: TRBV3-1; d_gene: TRBD2; j_gene: TRBJ2-5
CDR3aa: CSAMAASASSYNEQFF; CDR3nt: TGCAGTGCTATGGCGGCTAGCGCAAGCTCCTACAATGAGCAGTTCTTC; abundance: .; v_gene: TRBV20-1; d_gene: .; j_gene: TRBJ2-1
CDR3aa: CASGGQGANTEAFF; CDR3nt: TGTGCCAGCGGAGGACAGGGGGCGAACACTGAAGCTTTCTTT; abundance: .; v_gene: TRBV12-3/TRBV12-4; d_gene: TRBD1; j_gene: TRBJ1-1
CDR3aa: CASSESGGYGYTF; CDR3nt: TGCGCCAGCAGTGAGTCCGGGGGCTATGGCTACACCTTC; abundance: .; v_gene: TRBV10-2; d_gene: .; j_gene: TRBJ1-2
CDR3aa: CASRPQGGAYEQYF; CDR3nt: TGTGCCAGCAGGCCCCAGGGCGGCGCCTACGAGCAGTACTTC; abundance: few; v_gene: TRBV6-1; d_gene: .; j_gene: TRBJ2-7
CDR3aa: CASSLGRGGSWNTQYF; CDR3nt: TGTGCCAGCAGCTTAGGGAGAGGCGGGAGTTGGAATACGCAGTATTTT; abundance: few; v_gene: TRBV11-2; d_gene: TRBD2; j_gene: TRBJ2-3
CDR3aa: CASSLMGGSYGYTF; CDR3nt: TGTGCCAGCAGTTTAATGGGGGGTTCCTATGGCTACACCTTC; abundance: .; v_gene: TRBV12-3/TRBV12-4; d_gene: .; j_gene: TRBJ1-2
CDR3aa: CASSLRLGVNTEAFF; CDR3nt: TGTGCCAGCAGTTTAAGGTTAGGCGTGAACACTGAAGCTTTCTTT; abundance: few; v_gene: TRBV12-3/TRBV12-4; d_gene: .; j_gene: TRBJ1-1
CDR3aa: CASSLVMGGLTDTQYF; CDR3nt: TGTGCCAGCAGTTTAGTTATGGGCGGTCTCACAGATACGCAGTATTTT; abundance: .; v_gene: TRBV12-3/TRBV12-4; d_gene: .; j_gene: TRBJ2-3
CDR3aa: CASNTQGGFGYGYTF; CDR3nt: TGTGCCAGCAACACTCAAGGGGGGTTTGGCTATGGCTACACCTTC; abundance: many; v_gene: TRBV6-1; d_gene: .; j_gene: TRBJ1-2
CDR3aa: CASSFGYGELFF; CDR3nt: TGTGCCAGCAGCTTTGGATACGGGGAGCTGTTTTTT; abundance: few; v_gene: TRBV7-8; d_gene: .; j_gene: TRBJ2-2
CDR3aa: CSAGQGNYGYTF; CDR3nt: TGCAGTGCTGGTCAGGGGAACTATGGCTACACCTTC; abundance: many; v_gene: TRBV20-1; d_gene: .; j_gene: TRBJ1-2
CDR3aa: CASSRGEIVPTDTQYF; CDR3nt: TGTGCCAGCAGCCGTGGGGAAATCGTTCCCACAGATACGCAGTATTTT; abundance: many; v_gene: TRBV14; d_gene: .; j_gene: TRBJ2-3
CDR3aa: CASSLAFQGSPLNQPQHF; CDR3nt: TGTGCCAGCAGTTTGGCGTTCCAGGGATCCCCTCTCAATCAGCCCCAGCATTTT; abundance: .; v_gene: TRBV12-3/TRBV12-4; d_gene: .; j_gene: TRBJ1-5
CDR3aa: CASHAQGKTGYQYF; CDR3nt: TGTGCCAGCCATGCACAGGGCAAAACGGGCTATCAGTACTTC; abundance: .; v_gene: TRBV28; d_gene: .; j_gene: TRBJ2-4
CDR3aa: CAISFPPDRPSSYEQYF; CDR3nt: TGTGCCATCAGTTTCCCCCCCGACAGGCCGAGCTCCTACGAGCAGTACTTC; abundance: few; v_gene: TRBV10-3; d_gene: .; j_gene: TRBJ2-7
CDR3aa: CASTEAGQGETQYF; CDR3nt: TGTGCCAGCACCGAAGCGGGGCAGGGGGAGACCCAGTACTTC; abundance: .; v_gene: TRBV6-2/TRBV6-3; d_gene: .; j_gene: TRBJ2-5
CDR3aa: CSARVPGQGSETQYF; CDR3nt: TGCAGTGCTAGAGTCCCGGGACAGGGAAGCGAGACCCAGTACTTC; abundance: few; v_gene: TRBV20-1; d_gene: TRBD1; j_gene: TRBJ2-5
CDR3aa: CASSLAAANYGYTF; CDR3nt: TGTGCCAGCAGCTTAGCGGCAGCCAATTATGGCTACACCTTC; abundance: .; v_gene: TRBV7-9; d_gene: .; j_gene: TRBJ1-2
CDR3aa: CASTPQGLLYEQYF; CDR3nt: TGTGCCAGCACTCCTCAGGGGCTCCTCTACGAGCAGTACTTC; abundance: .; v_gene: TRBV6-1; d_gene: .; j_gene: TRBJ2-7
CDR3aa: CASSLDSRRETQYF; CDR3nt: TGTGCCAGCAGCTTAGATAGCAGGAGAGAGACCCAGTACTTC; abundance: .; v_gene: TRBV13; d_gene: .; j_gene: TRBJ2-5
CDR3aa: CASSLESEKLFF; CDR3nt: TGTGCCAGCAGTTTAGAGTCTGAAAAACTGTTTTTT; abundance: many; v_gene: TRBV2; d_gene: .; j_gene: TRBJ1-4
CDR3aa: CASSRGWLPHGYTF; CDR3nt: TGTGCCAGCAGTCGGGGATGGTTACCCCATGGCTACACCTTC; abundance: .; v_gene: TRBV6-1; d_gene: .; j_gene: TRBJ1-2
CDR3aa: CASSFAVDEQFF; CDR3nt: TGCGCCAGCAGCTTTGCCGTCGATGAGCAGTTCTTC; abundance: .; v_gene: TRBV5-1; d_gene: .; j_gene: TRBJ2-1
CDR3aa: CASSPPRPYEQYF; CDR3nt: TGTGCCAGCAGCCCCCCCCGGCCCTACGAGCAGTACTTC; abundance: many; v_gene: TRBV7-9; d_gene: .; j_gene: TRBJ2-7
CDR3aa: CSPREGVGTGELFF; CDR3nt: TGCAGCCCGAGGGAGGGGGTCGGCACCGGGGAGCTGTTTTTT; abundance: few; v_gene: TRBV29-1; d_gene: .; j_gene: TRBJ2-2
CDR3aa: CSVHGRAGTGTKETQYF; CDR3nt: TGCAGCGTTCATGGAAGGGCGGGAACAGGGACGAAAGAGACCCAGTACTTC; abundance: few; v_gene: TRBV29-1; d_gene: .; j_gene: TRBJ2-5
CDR3aa: CAISASITEAFF; CDR3nt: TGTGCCATCAGTGCCTCCATCACTGAAGCTTTCTTT; abundance: many; v_gene: TRBV10-3; d_gene: .; j_gene: TRBJ1-1